The 14 T cell receptor beta chains below all came from one sample that was sequenced in a study of T-cell reconstitution after alpha-beta-depleted transplantation in children. The authors prepared the TCRbeta library with unique molecular identifiers. Each CDR3 protein gets one entry after TCRdb re-called the PCR reads with MiXCR. The sample gives 700,000 to 950,000 distinct CDR3 sequences, under 20% of which show up once; around 4.5% is in the top ten. Material: PBMCs, mostly from graft donor cells, obtained 360 days after TCRalphabeta/CD19-depleted stem cell transplant. Receptors originate from a male patient younger than 18 who had a stem cell transplant for acute lymphoblastic leukemia, so the T cells may come from the graft donor.

V gene TRBV12-3 or TRBV12-4 combines with J gene TRBJ2-5; D may be TRBD2 (7 bases). The CDR3 extends over 15 amino acids. Trimming removed 0 bases from V and 5 bases from J, with 13 bases in between. The DNA of the CDR3 is TGTGCCAGCAGTTTAGCGGGGGGGGCGCGGGAGACCCAGTACTTC. This codes for CASSLAGGARETQYF.

At least ten counts were recorded for this clonotype. This chain uses TRBV14 with TRBJ2-1, with no clear D. The CDR3 is 13 amino acids. V lost 3 bases, J lost 4 bases, and 7 bases lay in between. Germline V CDR1 and CDR2: SGHDN, FVKESK. The CDR3 here is CASSQWHYNEQFF. DNA for the CDR3: TGTGCCAGCAGCCAGTGGCATTACAATGAGCAGTTCTTC.

This clonotype was seen ten or more times. The rearrangement joins TRBV3-1 to TRBJ2-3; the D gene is possibly TRBD2 (6 bases). V lost 5 bases and J 3 bases, leaving 15 bases between the germline ends. This CDR3 region has 15 residues. In germline, CDR1 is LGHDT, CDR2 YNNKEL (reference sequence). CDR3 DNA: TGTGCCAGCAGCTCCCGCGGAGGGAGGACAGATACGCAGTATTTT. Translation: CASSSRGGRTDTQYF.

The V call is TRBV29-1, the J call TRBJ2-5; 10 bases align to TRBD1. Trimming took 7 bases from V and 5 from J; bases not matched to a gene: 16. CDR3 size: 16 residues. CDR1 and CDR2 (germline): SQVTM, ANQGSEA. CDR3 sequence reads: CSALRRDRGYRETQYF. DNA of the CDR3: TGCAGCGCCCTACGACGGGACAGGGGATATCGGGAGACCCAGTACTTC. Together with reference TRBV29-1 and TRBJ2-5, the CDR3 gives the full variable domain: SAVISQKPSRDICQRGTSLTIQCQVDSQVTMMFWYRQQPGQSLTLIATANQGSEATYESGFVIDKFPISRPNLTFSTLTVSNMSPEDSSIYLCSALRRDRGYRETQYFGPGTRLLVL.

Concerning this clonotype itself: A read error may produce the germline difference seen at one junction end. This chain links TRBV20-1 with TRBJ2-7; TRBD2 aligns across 7 bases. The CDR3 loop spans 12 amino acids. CDR1 is DFQATT and CDR2 is SNEGSKA in the germline V gene (reference sequence). The CDR3 protein is CRATHRGDEQYF. The CDR3 nucleotides are TGCAGAGCTACCCATCGGGGGGATGAGCAGTACTTC.

This sequence joins TRBV5-8 and TRBJ1-2; 10 bases match TRBD1. The CDR3 is 14 residues long. Per germline, CDR1 SGHTS and CDR2 YDEGEE. V was pared by 3 bases and J by 6 bases, with 5 bases of the junction left unmatched. The CDR3: CASSSWTGGHGYTF. The CDR3 nucleotides are TGTGCCAGCAGCTCCTGGACAGGGGGACATGGCTACACCTTC.

CDR3 DNA sequence: TGTGCCAGCAGCTCGACCGGGACAGCCACAGATACGCAGTATTTT. Its protein is CASSSTGTATDTQYF. The chain couples TRBV7-6 to TRBJ2-3; TRBD1 aligns across 7 bases. Germline lookup yields CDR1 SGHVS and CDR2 FNYEAQ. Trimming removed 4 bases from V and 2 bases from J; junction bases left unmatched: 6. This CDR3 spans 15 amino acids. Supplemented by reference TRBV7-6 and TRBJ2-3, the full variable domain reads GAGVSQSPRYKVTKRGQDVALRCDPISGHVSLYWYRQALGQGPEFLTYFNYEAQQDKSGLPNDRFSAERPEGSISTLTIQRTEQRDSAMYRCASSSTGTATDTQYFGPGTRLTVL.

The chain links TRBV2 to TRBJ1-5; no reliable D call. The V and J ends lost 6 bases and 7 bases respectively, with 16 bases between them. The CDR3 has 14 residues. CDR1 is SNHLY, CDR2 FYNNEI, per germline. CDR3: CASSLGGRRQPQHF. CDR3 DNA: TGTGCCAGCAGCCTCGGAGGGAGGAGGCAGCCCCAGCATTTT.

In the case of this clonotype: The junction shows a germline mismatch at one end, possibly a read error. V and J are TRBV11-2 and TRBJ2-1, with D hard to call. Germline CDR1 SGHAT, CDR2 FQNNGV. This CDR3 is 15 amino acids long. The CDR3 here is CATSFWKRSYNEQFF. CDR3 in DNA: TGTGCCACCAGCTTTTGGAAACGTTCCTACAATGAGCAGTTCTTC.

This clonotype was counted between two and nine times. This chain uses TRBV5-1 with TRBJ1-2; tentatively, D is TRBD1 (5 bases). V lost 4 bases to trimming and J lost 2 bases, with 15 bases between them. This CDR3 region has 15 residues. The germline V gene encodes CDR1 SGHRS and CDR2 YFSETQ. The CDR3 DNA is TGCGCCAGCAGCCCGGGGGGGACGGAAAACTATGGCTACACCTTC. Translated: CASSPGGTENYGYTF.

V is TRBV7-6 and J is TRBJ2-1; D may be TRBD2 (5 bases). The V and J ends lost 1 base and 9 bases respectively, with 19 bases between them. In germline, CDR1 is SGHVS, CDR2 FNYEAQ. The CDR3 runs 16 residues. In nucleotides, the CDR3 is TGTGCCAGCAGCTTAGGGGCTAGCCTAGCCCCAAGTGAGCAGTTCTTC. It encodes CASSLGASLAPSEQFF.

The J gene is TRBJ2-3, the V gene TRBV11-2; TRBD1 is a possible D gene (6 bases). V shed 1 base and J shed 0 bases, with 8 bases lying between them. The CDR3 length is 15 residues. Per germline, CDR1 SGHAT and CDR2 FQNNGV. Written as DNA, the CDR3 is TGTGCCAGCAGCTTAGGGGACAAGAGCACAGATACGCAGTATTTT. Its translation: CASSLGDKSTDTQYF.

The rearrangement uses TRBV2 and TRBJ1-2; the D is unclear. Trimming left V 5 bases short and J 5 bases short, with 9 bases between. The germline V gene encodes CDR1 SNHLY and CDR2 FYNNEI. CDR3 size: 12 residues. Written as DNA, the CDR3 is TGTGCCAGCAGTCCTGCCCCTTATGGCTACACCTTC. This translates into CASSPAPYGYTF. Filled out from reference TRBV2 and TRBJ1-2, the complete variable domain reads EPEVTQTPSHQVTQMGQEVILRCVPISNHLYFYWYRQILGQKVEFLVSFYNNEISEKSEIFDDQFSVERPDGSNFTLKIRSTKLEDSAMYFCASSPAPYGYTFGSGTRLTVV.

The chain recombines TRBV18 with TRBJ2-3, with a weak D call TRBD1 (5 bases). Trimming cost V 3 bases and J 0 bases, with 7 bases left between them. CDR3 length: 14 residues. From germline, CDR1 is KGHSH and CDR2 LQKENI. In DNA form, the CDR3 reads TGTGCCAGCTCACCGACAGTTAGCACAGATACGCAGTATTTT. Encoded protein: CASSPTVSTDTQYF. The whole variable domain, remainder taken from reference TRBV18 and TRBJ2-3, is NAGVMQNPRHLVRRRGQEARLRCSPMKGHSHVYWYRQLPEEGLKFMVYLQKENIIDESGMPKERFSAEFPKEGPSILRIQQVVRGDSAAYFCASSPTVSTDTQYFGPGTRLTVL.